This TCR beta chain derives from a study of cytomegalovirus exposure and HLA in healthy donors. Whole-study findings and limits: Previous analysis showed most TCR beta V segments were productive about 90% or about 30% of the time. Equally common other TCR beta chains were less clonally expanded than HLA-associated ones, a later analysis found.

A multiplex PCR was run with 60 Vbeta primers and 13 Jbeta primers. Original processing notes: Later reanalysis found 80 million or so unique TCR beta chains, 10 million to 12 million of them shared. The protocol was immunoSEQ multiplex PCR, while the TCRdb copy is restricted to in-frame clones and leaves out a portion. That table gives V, J and clone size, and the DNA gave D and trimming. The data contain about 84,000 clones, around three fifths of them singletons. This CDR3 has 14 residues. V shed 5 bases and J 3 bases; nucleotides not matched to a gene: 4. Per germline, CDR1 LNHDA and CDR2 SQIVND (reference sequence). Among the donors, all were healthy bone marrow donors. This clone was counted a few times. Its antigen is not identified.

The material sequenced was PBMCs. This clonotype was obtained from a woman aged 35 to 49 in good health and CMV-seropositive. The V call is TRBV19, the J call TRBJ1-1; 9 bases align to TRBD1. CDR3 DNA sequence: TGTGCCAGTAGTTTGACAGGGGGATACACTGAAGCTTTCTTT. Amino acids: CASSLTGGYTEAFF.